Listed here is a single T cell receptor beta chain. There is no known antigen for this receptor. It has no much larger one-base neighbor in the sample; base qualities were not kept. Taken with the paper, the label for time point translates to: pretherapy, before neoadjuvant immune checkpoint inhibitors. The samples were taken from NEOSTAR, a phase 2 randomized trial in operable NSCLC that tested neoadjuvant nivolumab or nivolumab plus ipilimumab, followed by surgery. These data come from a study of neoadjuvant nivolumab and ipilimumab in lung cancer (TCRdb year 2020). For the study in its entirety: Intravenous nivolumab was dosed at 3 mg/kg on days 1, 15 and 29, and in the combination arm ipilimumab 1 mg/kg was added on day 1 only. The primary endpoint of the trial was the rate of major pathologic response (MPR) in the intention-to-treat population of each study arm. A total of roughly 45 patients with operable NSCLC were treated in the trial, with roughly 23 randomized to nivolumab monotherapy and some 20 randomized to nivolumab plus ipilimumab. The study compared TCR repertoires in pretherapy (baseline) peripheral blood with TCR repertoires in tumors resected at surgery after neoadjuvant immune checkpoint blockade. Matched pretherapy and resected tumor pairs were analyzed for seven patients, of whom four received nivolumab and three received nivolumab plus ipilimumab. General findings and caveats noted by the study authors: TCR sequencing was performed in a small number of samples. Compared with tumor-adjacent uninvolved lung, resected tumors had greater TCR richness and clonality, and increases showed up in more of the dual-therapy-treated tumors. TCR richness in pretherapy blood showed a positive correlation with richness in tumors resected after neoadjuvant therapy (Spearman R ≈ 0.8). From pretherapy to surgery, tumor T-cell richness and clonality increased in three of three dual-therapy tumors but in only two of four nivolumab-treated tumors. There was no significant correlation between TCR clonality and pathologic tumor regression, and just a single major-pathologic-response sample was available for the clonality-regression analysis.

Based on the germline V gene, the CDR1 and CDR2 sequences are SGHRS and YFSETQ. The germline V end is reduced by 4 bases and the J end by 1 base; junction bases left unmatched: 10. Measured from the cysteine to the phenylalanine, the CDR3 is 17 residues long. Only the CDR3 region is kept as DNA, spanning 51 bases read in frame from base 1. Libraries were built with the immunoSEQ multiplex PCR assay. In the authors' own workflow: Richness and clonality were used to summarize the repertoires, and clones that significantly expanded or contracted between pre- and post-therapy samples were identified. TCRdb re-hosts the immuneACCESS table, in-frame sequences only. Its copies lack some clones; in the studies checked, an unresolved V gene accounts for under half of them, and the cause for the rest is not known. The V and J calls and clone size are taken from that table; D and trimming were inferred from the DNA. Here the sample has 45,000 to 55,000 clones; around 89% occur a single time. The top ten clones comprise 3.7% of the sample.

The specimen was blood, collected before neoadjuvant nivolumab, alone or with ipilimumab. The sequence was collected from an adult with non-small cell lung cancer. Some clones in this sample may be carry-over from other donors' samples. The sequence is built from TRBV5-1 and TRBJ2-3; 9 middle bases align to TRBD2. CDR3 loop: CASSPRARTSGTDTQYF. The DNA sequence reads TGCGCCAGCAGCCCAAGGGCCAGGACTAGCGGCACAGATACGCAGTATTTT.